This T cell receptor beta chain was documented in a study of shared clonotypes between healthy human individuals. Study overall: Used for every donor were three CD4 naive, three CD4 memory, two CD8 naive and one CD8 memory plate.

Notes on the study in general: Naive subsets typically showed greater estimated richness than memory subsets.

Per the study methods: Quality scores were absent from the junction-only immunoSEQ sequences, so filtering differed. The protocol was immunoSEQ multiplex PCR, while the TCRdb copy is restricted to in-frame clones and leaves out a portion. Clonal size and the V and J genes are those of that table, whereas D and trimming came from the DNA. The sample has a few million clones; more than 80% are singletons. About this clone: Its antigen is undetermined.

Source material: naive CD4+ T cells from PBMCs. The subset denotes: CD45RA+ positively selected. The receptor comes from a man between 18 and 35 years old in good health. Some clones in this sample may be carry-over from other donors' samples.

In nucleotides, the CDR3 is TGTGCCAGCAGCCCTAGGGCCTCGGCGGGCAATCAGCCCCAGCATTTT. Protein sequence: CASSPRASAGNQPQHF. The chain has TRBV7-2 and TRBJ1-5; unclear D gene. The germline CDR1 and CDR2 sequences are SGHTA and FQGNSA. V gave up 5 bases and J gave up 2 bases, with 16 bases separating them. CDR3 length: 16 amino acids. Drawing the rest from reference TRBV7-2 and TRBJ1-5, the complete variable domain is GAGVSQSPSNKVTEKGKDVELRCDPISGHTALYWYRQSLGQGLEFLIYFQGNSAPDKSGLPSDRFSAERTGGSVSTLTIQRTQQEDSAVYLCASSPRASAGNQPQHFGDGTRLSIL.